Sequencing of this T cell receptor (beta chain) was carried out in a study of T-cell reconstitution after alpha-beta-depleted transplantation in children. Study outcomes and limitations: Expanded graft clones, several hundred of them, were reportedly the source of alpha-beta T cells about two months after transplant. Diversity and T-cell counts at one year after transplant derived mostly from new T cells. Where some patients showed high TCRbeta diversity at day 60, it came from recipient T cells and thymic progenitors that had survived.

Comments on this clonotype: The target antigen is unknown.

It was with unique molecular identifiers that the TCRbeta library was prepared. Using its own MiXCR run on the PCR reads, TCRdb lists one record per CDR3 protein. The table lists about 460,000 distinct CDR3 sequences, roughly an eighth of them singletons, with 14% in the top ten. Germline values: CDR1 KGHSH, CDR2 LQKENI. The CDR3 consists of 14 residues. The trim removed 3 bases at V and 5 bases at J, leaving 4 bases unmatched. This sequence joins TRBV18 and TRBJ2-3; 8 bases line up with TRBD1. The input for sequencing was PBMCs, mostly from graft donor cells, taken 180 days after TCRalphabeta/CD19-depleted stem cell transplant. The sequence came from a female patient aged 2-9 years who had a stem cell transplant for aplastic anemia, so the T cells may come from the graft donor. The CDR3 bases are TGTGCCAGCTCACCGGACAGGGTGCAAGATACGCAGTATTTT. Protein: CASSPDRVQDTQYF.